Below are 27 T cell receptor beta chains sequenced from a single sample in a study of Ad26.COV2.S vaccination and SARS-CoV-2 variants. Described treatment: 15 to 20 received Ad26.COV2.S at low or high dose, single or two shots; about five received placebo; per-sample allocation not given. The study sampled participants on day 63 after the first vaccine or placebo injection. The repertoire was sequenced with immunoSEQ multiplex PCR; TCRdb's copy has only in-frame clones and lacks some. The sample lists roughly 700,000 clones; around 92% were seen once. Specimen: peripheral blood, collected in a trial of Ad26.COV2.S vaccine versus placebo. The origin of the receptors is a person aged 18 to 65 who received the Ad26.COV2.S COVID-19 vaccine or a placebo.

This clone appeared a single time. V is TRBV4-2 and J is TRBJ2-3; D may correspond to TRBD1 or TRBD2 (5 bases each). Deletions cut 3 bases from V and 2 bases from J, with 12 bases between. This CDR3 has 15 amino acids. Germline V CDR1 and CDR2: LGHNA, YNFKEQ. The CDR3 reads CASSHRGDPTDTQYF. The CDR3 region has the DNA TGTGCCAGCAGCCATAGAGGGGACCCCACAGATACGCAGTATTTT.

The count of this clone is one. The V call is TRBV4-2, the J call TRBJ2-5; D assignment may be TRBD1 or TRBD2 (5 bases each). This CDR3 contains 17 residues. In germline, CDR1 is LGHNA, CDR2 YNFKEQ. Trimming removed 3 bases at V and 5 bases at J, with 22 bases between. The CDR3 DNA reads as TGTGCCAGCAGCCAGGGAGATACAGGAGGCGGGTCGGAGACCCAGTACTTC. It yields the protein CASSQGDTGGGSETQYF.

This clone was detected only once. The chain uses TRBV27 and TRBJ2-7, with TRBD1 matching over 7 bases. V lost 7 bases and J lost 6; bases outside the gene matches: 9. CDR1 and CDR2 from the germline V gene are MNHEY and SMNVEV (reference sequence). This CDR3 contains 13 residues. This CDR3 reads CASTWHRGSEQYF. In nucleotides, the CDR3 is TGTGCCAGCACCTGGCACAGGGGCAGCGAGCAGTACTTC.

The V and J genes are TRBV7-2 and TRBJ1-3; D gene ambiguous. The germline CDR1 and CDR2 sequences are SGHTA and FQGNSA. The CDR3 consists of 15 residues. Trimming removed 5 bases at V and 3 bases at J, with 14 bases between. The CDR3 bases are TGTGCCAGCAGCCTGGTGGGCTCGGGTGGAAACACCATATATTTT. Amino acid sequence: CASSLVGSGGNTIYF.

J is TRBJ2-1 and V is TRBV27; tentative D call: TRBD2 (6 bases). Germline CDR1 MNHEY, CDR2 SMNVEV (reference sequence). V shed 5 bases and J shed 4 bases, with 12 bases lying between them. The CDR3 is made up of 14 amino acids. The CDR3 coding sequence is TGTGCCAGCAGTGTCGGGACTGAATACAATGAGCAGTTCTTC. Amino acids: CASSVGTEYNEQFF.

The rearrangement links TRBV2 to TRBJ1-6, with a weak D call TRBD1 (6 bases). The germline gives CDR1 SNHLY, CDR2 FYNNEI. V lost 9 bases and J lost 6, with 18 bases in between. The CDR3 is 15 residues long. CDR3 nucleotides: TGTGCCAGACAGGGATCACCGATTGGTAATTCACCCCTCCACTTT. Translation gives CARQGSPIGNSPLHF.

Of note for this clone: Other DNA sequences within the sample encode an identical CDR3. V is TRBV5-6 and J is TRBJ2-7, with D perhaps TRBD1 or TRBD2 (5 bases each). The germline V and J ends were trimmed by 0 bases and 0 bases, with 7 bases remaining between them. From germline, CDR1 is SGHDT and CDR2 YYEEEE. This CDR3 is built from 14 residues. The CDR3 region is CASSLGGSSYEQYF. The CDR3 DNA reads TGTGCCAGCAGCTTGGGGGGGAGCTCCTACGAGCAGTACTTC.

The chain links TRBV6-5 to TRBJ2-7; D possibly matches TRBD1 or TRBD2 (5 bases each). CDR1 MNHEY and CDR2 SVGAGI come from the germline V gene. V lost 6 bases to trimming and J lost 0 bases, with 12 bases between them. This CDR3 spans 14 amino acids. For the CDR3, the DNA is TGTGCCAGCAGGGTCGGGACGGCCTCCTACGAGCAGTACTTC. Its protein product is CASRVGTASYEQYF.

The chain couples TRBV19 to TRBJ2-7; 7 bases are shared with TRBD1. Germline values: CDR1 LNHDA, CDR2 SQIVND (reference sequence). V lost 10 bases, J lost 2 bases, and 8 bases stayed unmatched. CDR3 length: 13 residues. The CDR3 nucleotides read TGTGCCACCTCCGACAGGGACGCCTACGAGCAGTACTTC. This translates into CATSDRDAYEQYF.

As DNA, the CDR3 is TGTGCCAGCAGCACGAACCGGGACAGCCAAGAGACCCAGTACTTC. It translates to CASSTNRDSQETQYF. This chain connects TRBV6-5 to TRBJ2-5; 7 nucleotides align to TRBD1. Trimming removed 6 bases from V and 1 base from J; junction bases left unmatched: 8. The V gene's germline CDR1 is MNHEY and CDR2 SVGAGI. CDR3 length equals 15 residues.

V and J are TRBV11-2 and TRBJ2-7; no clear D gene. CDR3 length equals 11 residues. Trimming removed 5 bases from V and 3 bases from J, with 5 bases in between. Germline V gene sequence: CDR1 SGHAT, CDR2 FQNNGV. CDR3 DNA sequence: TGTGCCAGCAGCACTATCTACGAGCAGTACTTC. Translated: CASSTIYEQYF.

This CDR3 reads CASSEVASGRVDEQFF. CDR3 bases: TGCGCCAGCAGTGAGGTGGCTAGCGGGAGGGTCGATGAGCAGTTCTTC. The rearrangement uses TRBV10-1 and TRBJ2-1; 12 nucleotides line up with TRBD2. V lost 2 bases and J lost 8; bases outside the gene matches: 7. The germline gives CDR1 WNHNN, CDR2 SYGVQD (reference sequence). This CDR3 contains 16 residues.

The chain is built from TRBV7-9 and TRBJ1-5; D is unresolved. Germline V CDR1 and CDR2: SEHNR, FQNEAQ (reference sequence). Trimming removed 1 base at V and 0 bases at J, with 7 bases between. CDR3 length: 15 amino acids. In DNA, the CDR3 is TGTGCCAGCAGCTTAGGTGACCATAGCAATCAGCCCCAGCATTTT. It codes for CASSLGDHSNQPQHF.

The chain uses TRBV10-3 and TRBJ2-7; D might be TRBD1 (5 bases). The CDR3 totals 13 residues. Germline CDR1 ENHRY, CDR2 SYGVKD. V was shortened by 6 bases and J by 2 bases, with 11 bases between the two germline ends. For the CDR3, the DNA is TGTGCCATCAGCCTTACAGGACCCTACGAGCAGTACTTC. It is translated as CAISLTGPYEQYF.

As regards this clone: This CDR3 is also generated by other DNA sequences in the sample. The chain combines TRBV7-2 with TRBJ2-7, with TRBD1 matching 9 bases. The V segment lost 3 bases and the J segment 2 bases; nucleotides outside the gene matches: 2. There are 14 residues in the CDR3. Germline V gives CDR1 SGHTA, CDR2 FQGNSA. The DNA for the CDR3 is TGTGCCAGCAGCTTTGGGACAGGGCCCTACGAGCAGTACTTC. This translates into CASSFGTGPYEQYF.

This CDR3 is CASSSTGSGPSYEQYF. The DNA of the CDR3 is TGTGCCAGCAGCTCCACCGGGAGCGGGCCCTCCTACGAGCAGTACTTC. The genes are TRBV7-2 and TRBJ2-7; possible D gene TRBD2, 6 bases. Germline-derived CDR1 and CDR2 are SGHTA and FQGNSA. V gave up 4 bases and J gave up 0 bases, with 16 bases separating them. CDR3 length: 16 residues. Combining the CDR3 with reference TRBV7-2 and TRBJ2-7 gives the whole variable domain GAGVSQSPSNKVTEKGKDVELRCDPISGHTALYWYRQSLGQGLEFLIYFQGNSAPDKSGLPSDRFSAERTGGSVSTLTIQRTQQEDSAVYLCASSSTGSGPSYEQYFGPGTRLTVT.

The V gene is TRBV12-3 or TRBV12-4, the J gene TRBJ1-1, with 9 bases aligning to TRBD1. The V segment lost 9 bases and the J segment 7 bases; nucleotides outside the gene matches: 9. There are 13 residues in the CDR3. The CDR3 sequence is CASSITGGVEAFF. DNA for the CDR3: TGTGCCAGTTCAATTACAGGGGGCGTTGAAGCTTTCTTT.

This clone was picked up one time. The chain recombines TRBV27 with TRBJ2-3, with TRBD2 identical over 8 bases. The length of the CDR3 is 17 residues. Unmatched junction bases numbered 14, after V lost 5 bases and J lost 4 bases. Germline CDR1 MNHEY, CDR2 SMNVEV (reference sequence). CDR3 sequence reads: CASSARGSGRGSDTQYF. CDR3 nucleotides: TGTGCCAGCAGTGCCCGTGGGAGCGGGAGAGGCTCAGATACGCAGTATTTT.

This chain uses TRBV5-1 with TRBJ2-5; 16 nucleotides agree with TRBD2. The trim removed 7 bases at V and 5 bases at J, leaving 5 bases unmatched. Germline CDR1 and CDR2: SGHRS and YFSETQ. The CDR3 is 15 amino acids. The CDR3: CASRGLAGGLETQYF. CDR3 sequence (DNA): TGCGCCAGCCGGGGACTAGCGGGGGGGCTGGAGACCCAGTACTTC.

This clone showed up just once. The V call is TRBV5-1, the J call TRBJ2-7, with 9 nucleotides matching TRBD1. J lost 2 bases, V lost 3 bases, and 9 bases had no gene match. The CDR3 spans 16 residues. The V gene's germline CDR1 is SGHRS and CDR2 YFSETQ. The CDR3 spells CASSSPGTGTTYEQYF. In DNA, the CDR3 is TGCGCCAGCAGCTCCCCCGGGACAGGGACGACCTACGAGCAGTACTTC. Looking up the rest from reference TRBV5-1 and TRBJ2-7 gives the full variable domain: KAGVTQTPRYLIKTRGQQVTLSCSPISGHRSVSWYQQTPGQGLQFLFEYFSETQRNKGNFPGRFSGRQFSNSRSEMNVSTLELGDSALYLCASSSPGTGTTYEQYFGPGTRLTVT.

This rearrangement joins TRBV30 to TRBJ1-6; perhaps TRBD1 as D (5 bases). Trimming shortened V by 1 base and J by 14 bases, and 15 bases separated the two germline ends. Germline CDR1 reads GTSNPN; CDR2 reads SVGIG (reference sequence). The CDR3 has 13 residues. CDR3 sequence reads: CAWSGGAGMALHF. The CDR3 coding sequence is TGTGCCTGGAGTGGCGGGGCGGGGATGGCCCTCCACTTT.

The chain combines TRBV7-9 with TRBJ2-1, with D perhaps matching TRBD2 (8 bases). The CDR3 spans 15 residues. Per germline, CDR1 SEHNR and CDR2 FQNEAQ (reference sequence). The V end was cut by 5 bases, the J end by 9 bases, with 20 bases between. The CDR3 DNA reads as TGTGCCAGCAGCGCCGGGAGGGCAGGGGGTGCTGAGCAGTTCTTC. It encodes CASSAGRAGGAEQFF. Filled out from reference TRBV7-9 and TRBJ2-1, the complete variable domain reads DTGVSQNPRHKITKRGQNVTFRCDPISEHNRLYWYRQTLGQGPEFLTYFQNEAQLEKSRLLSDRFSAERPKGSFSTLEIQRTEQGDSAMYLCASSAGRAGGAEQFFGPGTRLTVL.

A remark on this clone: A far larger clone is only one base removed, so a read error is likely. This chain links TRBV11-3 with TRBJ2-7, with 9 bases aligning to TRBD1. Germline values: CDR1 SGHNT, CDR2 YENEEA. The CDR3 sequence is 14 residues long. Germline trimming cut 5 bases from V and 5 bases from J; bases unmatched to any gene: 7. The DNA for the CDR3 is TGTGCCAGCAGCCCCCCGGGACAGGGCGACGAGCAGTACTTC. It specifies CASSPPGQGDEQYF. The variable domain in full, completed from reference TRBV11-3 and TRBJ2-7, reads EAGVVQSPRYKIIEKKQPVAFWCNPISGHNTLYWYLQNLGQGPELLIRYENEEAVDDSQLPKDRFSAERLKGVDSTLKIQPAELGDSAVYLCASSPPGQGDEQYFGPGTRLTVT.

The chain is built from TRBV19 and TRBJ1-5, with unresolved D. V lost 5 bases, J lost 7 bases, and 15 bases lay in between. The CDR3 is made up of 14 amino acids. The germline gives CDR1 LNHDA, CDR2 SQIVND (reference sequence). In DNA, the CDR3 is TGTGCCAGTAGTTCCGGGGAGGGCGGGCAGCCCCAGCATTTT. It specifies CASSSGEGGQPQHF.

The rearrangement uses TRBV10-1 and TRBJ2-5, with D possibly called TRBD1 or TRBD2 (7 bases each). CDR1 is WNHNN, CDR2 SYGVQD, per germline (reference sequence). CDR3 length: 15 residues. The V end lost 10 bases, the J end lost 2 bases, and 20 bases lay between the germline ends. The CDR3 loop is CATSPNRGGQETQYF. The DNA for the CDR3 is TGCGCCACCTCTCCAAACAGGGGAGGGCAAGAGACCCAGTACTTC.

Here the CDR3 DNA reads TGTGCCAGCAGTTTATCGGGCCTGACCCCGGGCAGCTACGAGCAGTACTTC. This gives the protein CASSLSGLTPGSYEQYF. V usage is TRBV27 and J usage is TRBJ2-7; D is uncertain. Deletions cut 0 bases from V and 3 bases from J, with 18 bases between. The CDR3 length is 17 residues. CDR1 MNHEY and CDR2 SMNVEV come from the germline V gene (reference sequence).

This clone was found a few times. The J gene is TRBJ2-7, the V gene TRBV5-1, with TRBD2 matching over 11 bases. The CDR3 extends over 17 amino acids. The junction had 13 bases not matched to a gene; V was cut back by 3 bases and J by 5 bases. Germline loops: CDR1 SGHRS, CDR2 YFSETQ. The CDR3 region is CASSWPERLAGLDEQYF. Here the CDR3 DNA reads TGCGCCAGCAGCTGGCCAGAACGACTAGCGGGACTGGACGAGCAGTACTTC.